Listed here are 13 T cell receptor beta chains from one sample, sequenced in a study of cytomegalovirus exposure and HLA in healthy donors. Primers: 60 Vbeta forward and 13 Jbeta reverse. Generated by immunoSEQ multiplex PCR, the TCRdb table keeps only in-frame clones and is missing some. The repertoire has more than 95,000 clones, around 76% of them found once; the top ten carry roughly 8%. Source material: PBMCs. The receptors derive from a man in his forties in good health and CMV-seropositive.

The chain joins TRBV11-3 to TRBJ2-2; 9 bases agree with TRBD1. V lost 4 bases, J lost 5 bases, and 8 bases stayed unmatched. This CDR3 spans 16 amino acids. Germline CDR1 is SGHNT and CDR2 is YENEEA. For the CDR3, the DNA is TGTGCCAGCAGCTCTTCCGGGACAGGGAGAACCGGGGAGCTGTTTTTT. Its protein product is CASSSSGTGRTGELFF.

V and J are TRBV9 and TRBJ2-5, with D unclear. Trimming pared 4 bases from V and 1 base from J, leaving 11 bases between. This CDR3 has 14 residues. Germline values: CDR1 SGDLS, CDR2 YYNGEE. The chain's CDR3 is CASSPLGFQETQYF. CDR3 DNA sequence: TGTGCCAGCAGCCCCCTCGGGTTCCAAGAGACCCAGTACTTC.

The rearrangement joins TRBV5-6 to TRBJ2-3, with D possibly TRBD2 on 6 matching bases. Germline V CDR1 and CDR2: SGHDT, YYEEEE. This CDR3 spans 15 amino acids. V lost 2 bases and J lost 0, with 10 bases in between. The CDR3 bases are TGTGCCAGCAGCTTTTGGGGGACTAGCACAGATACGCAGTATTTT. Translation: CASSFWGTSTDTQYF.

The chain couples TRBV12-5 to TRBJ2-1; 11 nucleotides match TRBD1. Trimming at V came to 0 bases and at J to 6 bases, leaving 22 bases not matched to a gene. Germline CDR1 is LGHNT and CDR2 is FRNRAP. The length of the CDR3 is 22 residues. DNA for the CDR3: TGTGCTAGTGGTTTGGTAAACTGGATTGTATGGACAGGGGGCGATTGGGGCAATGAGCAGTTCTTC. Amino acids: CASGLVNWIVWTGGDWGNEQFF.

The rearrangement uses TRBV19 and TRBJ2-7; 10 nucleotides line up with TRBD2. Germline trimming cut 3 bases from V and 3 bases from J; bases unmatched to any gene: 5. CDR3 length equals 15 residues. Germline CDR1 LNHDA, CDR2 SQIVND (reference sequence). CDR3 sequence: CASSIGAGGLYEQYF. CDR3 coding DNA: TGTGCCAGTAGTATTGGAGCGGGAGGGCTCTACGAGCAGTACTTC.

This rearrangement joins TRBV6-1 to TRBJ2-7; 10 bases align to TRBD1. V was pared by 2 bases and J by 9 bases, with 10 bases of the junction left unmatched. This CDR3 is built from 15 residues. Germline CDR1 is MNHNS and CDR2 is SASEGT. CDR3 coding DNA: TGTGCCAGCAGTGAACTGACAGGGGGCCGGGTTGGGCAGTACTTC. Its protein is CASSELTGGRVGQYF.

The chain links TRBV6-1 to TRBJ2-1; unclear D gene. With 4 bases removed from V and 4 bases from J, the gap between germline ends came to 5 bases. CDR3 length: 12 residues. From germline, CDR1 is MNHNS and CDR2 SASEGT. The CDR3 DNA reads TGTGCCAGCAGTGTGGAGTACAATGAGCAGTTCTTC. As protein: CASSVEYNEQFF.

This chain links TRBV11-3 with TRBJ2-1, with 11 bases that match TRBD1. V dropped 1 base and J dropped 6; count of bases not matched to a gene: 5. CDR1 SGHNT and CDR2 YENEEA come from the germline V gene. The CDR3 is 16 residues long. CDR3 residues: CASSLVGTGGPNEQFF. The CDR3 DNA reads TGTGCCAGCAGCTTAGTTGGGACAGGGGGGCCCAATGAGCAGTTCTTC. The full variable domain, in which reference TRBV11-3 and TRBJ2-1 provide the parts outside the CDR3, is EAGVVQSPRYKIIEKKQPVAFWCNPISGHNTLYWYLQNLGQGPELLIRYENEEAVDDSQLPKDRFSAERLKGVDSTLKIQPAELGDSAVYLCASSLVGTGGPNEQFFGPGTRLTVL.

This clone has just a few counts. The gene calls are TRBV15 and TRBJ1-1; a possible D gene is TRBD1 (6 bases). The ends were cut back, 5 bases at V and 11 bases at J, with 18 bases in the middle. Looked up from germline, CDR1 is LNHNV and CDR2 is YYDKDF (reference sequence). The CDR3 extends over 13 amino acids. CDR3 protein: CATSAHRVPVAFF. The CDR3 DNA reads TGTGCCACCAGCGCCCACAGGGTCCCTGTGGCTTTCTTT.

The CDR3 is CASSFGLAEPTAEQYF. The CDR3 DNA follows: TGTGCCAGCAGCTTCGGACTAGCGGAGCCTACGGCCGAGCAGTACTTC. This chain joins TRBV5-4 and TRBJ2-7, with 10 bases fitting TRBD2. V trimming: 2 bases; J trimming: 6 bases; junction bases outside the gene matches: 11. CDR3 length: 16 amino acids. Germline values: CDR1 SGHNT, CDR2 YYREEE (reference sequence). The entire variable domain, with the rest obtained from reference TRBV5-4 and TRBJ2-7, is as follows: ETGVTQSPTHLIKTRGQQVTLRCSSQSGHNTVSWYQQALGQGPQFIFQYYREEENGRGNFPPRFSGLQFPNYSSELNVNALELDDSALYLCASSFGLAEPTAEQYFGPGTRLTVT.

The gene calls are TRBV2 and TRBJ2-7; tentative D call: TRBD1 (5 bases). The V and J ends lost 4 bases and 0 bases respectively, with 16 bases between them. The V gene's germline CDR1 is SNHLY and CDR2 FYNNEI. This CDR3 region has 16 residues. Here the CDR3 DNA reads TGTGCCAGCAGTGCTTTAAGGGGCCACAGCTCCTACGAGCAGTACTTC. Protein: CASSALRGHSSYEQYF.

The chain joins TRBV7-2 to TRBJ2-5, with TRBD1 matching over 7 bases. CDR3 size: 13 residues. V lost 4 bases to trimming and J lost 4 bases; unmatched junction nucleotides: 3. The V gene's germline CDR1 is SGHTA and CDR2 FQGNSA. CDR3 DNA: TGTGCCAGCAGCTCCTACAGGGGAGAGACCCAGTACTTC. Its protein is CASSSYRGETQYF.

The chain recombines TRBV28 with TRBJ1-1; possibly TRBD1 for D (6 bases). The V gene lost 2 bases and the J gene lost 0 bases, with 10 bases spanning the gap. The CDR3 runs to 15 residues. CDR1 and CDR2 (germline): MDHEN, SYDVKM. The CDR3 sequence is CASSLRTAMNTEAFF. CDR3 DNA sequence: TGTGCCAGCAGTTTAAGGACAGCTATGAACACTGAAGCTTTCTTT.